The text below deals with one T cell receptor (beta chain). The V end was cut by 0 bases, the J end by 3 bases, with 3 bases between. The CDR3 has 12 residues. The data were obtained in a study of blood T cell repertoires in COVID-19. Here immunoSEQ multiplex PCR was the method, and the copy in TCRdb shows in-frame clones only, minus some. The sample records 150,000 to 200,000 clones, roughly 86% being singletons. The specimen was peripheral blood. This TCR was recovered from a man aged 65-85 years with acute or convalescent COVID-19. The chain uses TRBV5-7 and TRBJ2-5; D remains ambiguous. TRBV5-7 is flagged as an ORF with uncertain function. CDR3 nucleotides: TGTGCCAGCAGCTTGGGAGAAGAGACCCAGTACTTC. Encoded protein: CASSLGEETQYF.